The 32 T cell receptor beta chains below all came from one sample that was sequenced in a study of cytomegalovirus exposure and HLA in healthy donors. PCR amplification relied on 60 Vbeta primers (plus 13 Jbeta primers). Profiled with immunoSEQ multiplex PCR; TCRdb holds only in-frame clones, not every one. Of some 120,000 clones listed, around three quarters were seen once; the top ten hold over 10%. Sequenced material: PBMCs. These receptors came from a woman aged 40 to 49 in good health and CMV-seropositive.

This chain joins TRBV28 and TRBJ2-5; 9 bases agree with TRBD1. Germline CDR1 MDHEN, CDR2 SYDVKM. The CDR3 extends over 14 amino acids. Trimming at V came to 5 bases and at J to 6 bases, leaving 7 bases not matched to a gene. CDR3 residues: CASSPPGQGKTQYF. DNA of the CDR3: TGTGCCAGCAGTCCGCCGGGACAGGGAAAGACCCAGTACTTC.

The chain uses TRBV7-3 and TRBJ1-2; possible D gene TRBD1, 6 bases. CDR3 length: 14 residues. Germline V CDR1 and CDR2: SGHTA, FQGTGA. The V end was cut by 5 bases, the J end by 3 bases, with 13 bases between. In DNA form, the CDR3 reads TGTGCCAGCAGCCCACAGGGTGCTGACTATGGCTACACCTTC. This gives the protein CASSPQGADYGYTF. The variable domain in full, completed from reference TRBV7-3 and TRBJ1-2, reads GAGVSQTPSNKVTEKGKYVELRCDPISGHTALYWYRQSLGQGPEFLIYFQGTGAADDSGLPNDRFFAVRPEGSVSTLKIQRTERGDSAVYLCASSPQGADYGYTFGSGTRLTVV.

J is TRBJ1-2 and V is TRBV7-2; D is possibly TRBD1 (5 bases). Trimming removed 4 bases from V and 8 bases from J, with 17 bases in between. Germline loops: CDR1 SGHTA, CDR2 FQGNSA. This CDR3 has 14 residues. The chain's CDR3 is CASSSLGGVSGYTF. DNA of the CDR3: TGTGCCAGCAGCTCCTTAGGAGGGGTTAGCGGCTACACCTTC. Looking up the rest from reference TRBV7-2 and TRBJ1-2 gives the full variable domain: GAGVSQSPSNKVTEKGKDVELRCDPISGHTALYWYRQSLGQGLEFLIYFQGNSAPDKSGLPSDRFSAERTGGSVSTLTIQRTQQEDSAVYLCASSSLGGVSGYTFGSGTRLTVV.

The V call is TRBV5-1, the J call TRBJ2-7, with a weak D call TRBD1 (6 bases). The V gene lost 1 base and the J gene lost 4 bases, with 9 bases spanning the gap. CDR1 and CDR2 (germline): SGHRS, YFSETQ. There are 13 residues in the CDR3. CDR3 protein: CASSLNREYEQYF. The CDR3 coding sequence is TGCGCCAGCAGCTTGAACAGGGAATACGAGCAGTACTTC. The variable domain in full, with the rest retrieved from reference TRBV5-1 and TRBJ2-7, is KAGVTQTPRYLIKTRGQQVTLSCSPISGHRSVSWYQQTPGQGLQFLFEYFSETQRNKGNFPGRFSGRQFSNSRSEMNVSTLELGDSALYLCASSLNREYEQYFGPGTRLTVT.

The chain is built from TRBV21-1 and TRBJ2-7; the DNA was not compared with TRBD2, the D call given in the table. TRBV21-1 is a documented pseudogene. The length of the CDR3 is 11 residues. The CDR3 reads CASRGGREKNF. As DNA, the CDR3 is TGTGCCAGCAGGGGGGGGAGGGAAAAGAACTTC.

This sequence joins TRBV7-9 and TRBJ2-1; perhaps TRBD1 as D (5 bases). CDR3 length: 15 amino acids. Trimming removed 7 bases at V and 5 bases at J, with 18 bases between. CDR1 is SEHNR and CDR2 is FQNEAQ in the germline V gene (reference sequence). CDR3 bases: TGTGCCAGCATCGAAGGGGCCACGAATAACAATGAGCAGTTCTTC. This gives the protein CASIEGATNNNEQFF.

This clone was recorded only once. The chain has TRBV5-5 and TRBJ1-1, with D uncertain. The CDR3 extends over 15 amino acids. The V gene's germline CDR1 is SGHKS and CDR2 YYEKEE (reference sequence). V was clipped by 4 bases and J by 3 bases, with 16 bases between them. The CDR3 region has the DNA TGTGCCAGCAGCCATTTCGACATACACCACACTGAAGCTTTCTTT. Translating it yields CASSHFDIHHTEAFF.

V gene TRBV6-1 combines with J gene TRBJ2-7, with D perhaps TRBD1 (6 bases). V shed 4 bases and J shed 6 bases, with 13 bases lying between them. The germline V gene has CDR1 MNHNS and CDR2 SASEGT. The CDR3 is made up of 13 amino acids. This CDR3 reads CASSVHTGFEQYF. CDR3 nucleotides: TGTGCCAGCAGTGTACACACAGGGTTCGAGCAGTACTTC.

The chain employs TRBV7-2 and TRBJ2-7, with TRBD1 identical over 7 bases. Germline CDR1 is SGHTA and CDR2 is FQGNSA. V was clipped by 4 bases and J by 4 bases; unmatched bases: 4. This CDR3 region has 13 residues. CDR3 DNA sequence: TGTGCCAGCAGCTACACAGGGGATTACGAGCAGTACTTC. Encoded protein: CASSYTGDYEQYF.

This sequence joins TRBV4-2 and TRBJ1-6; the D is unclear. The V end lost 0 bases, the J end lost 8 bases, and 8 bases lay between the germline ends. Germline assignment: CDR1 LGHNA and CDR2 YNFKEQ. The CDR3 contains 14 residues. The CDR3 bases are TGTGCCAGCAGCCAAGATGCAGCGGATTCACCCCTCCACTTT. Protein: CASSQDAADSPLHF.

This chain links TRBV19 with TRBJ2-1; D gene uncertain. The germline V gene has CDR1 LNHDA and CDR2 SQIVND (reference sequence). The CDR3 covers 16 residues. V shed 4 bases and J shed 6 bases, with 19 bases lying between them. The DNA of the CDR3 is TGTGCCAGTAGTAGACGATCAGGCCGAACCCTCAATGAGCAGTTCTTC. Amino acid sequence: CASSRRSGRTLNEQFF.

This clone was seen a handful of times. V usage is TRBV2 and J usage is TRBJ1-1; D call uncertain. The germline V gene has CDR1 SNHLY and CDR2 FYNNEI. V was shortened by 3 bases and J by 0 bases, with 8 bases between the two germline ends. The CDR3 extends over 14 amino acids. The CDR3 coding sequence is TGTGCCAGCAGTGAGGGCTGGATGAACACTGAAGCTTTCTTT. Its translation is CASSEGWMNTEAFF.

The V gene is TRBV5-1, the J gene TRBJ2-1, with no clear D. CDR1 and CDR2 (germline): SGHRS, YFSETQ. V dropped 0 bases and J dropped 5 bases, with 6 bases sitting between them. This CDR3 contains 13 residues. This CDR3 reads CASSLDFNNEQFF. The DNA of the CDR3 is TGCGCCAGCAGCTTGGACTTCAACAATGAGCAGTTCTTC. The full variable domain, completed using reference TRBV5-1 and TRBJ2-1, is KAGVTQTPRYLIKTRGQQVTLSCSPISGHRSVSWYQQTPGQGLQFLFEYFSETQRNKGNFPGRFSGRQFSNSRSEMNVSTLELGDSALYLCASSLDFNNEQFFGPGTRLTVL.

This clone occurred a few times. This chain joins TRBV18 and TRBJ1-1; 7 nucleotides line up with TRBD1. Germline lookup yields CDR1 KGHSH and CDR2 LQKENI. The CDR3 spans 12 residues. V shed 2 bases and J 7 bases; nucleotides not matched to a gene: 1. The chain's CDR3 is CASSPTGVEAFF. CDR3 coding DNA: TGTGCCAGCTCACCAACAGGGGTTGAAGCTTTCTTT.

The rearrangement uses TRBV7-9 and TRBJ2-2; 8 positions match TRBD1. V gave up 3 bases and J gave up 1 base; unmatched junction bases: 4. The CDR3 is 16 residues long. Germline values: CDR1 SEHNR, CDR2 FQNEAQ (reference sequence). The CDR3 is CASSLSGTGNTGELFF. The CDR3 DNA is TGTGCCAGCAGCTTGTCCGGGACAGGGAACACCGGGGAGCTGTTTTTT.

This clone showed up just once. The chain carries TRBV6-6 and TRBJ1-1; D is perhaps TRBD1 (6 bases). V was cut by 4 bases and J by 5 bases, with 17 bases left in between. Germline assignment: CDR1 MNHNY and CDR2 SVGAGI (reference sequence). The CDR3 is made up of 15 amino acids. CDR3 nucleotide sequence: TGTGCCAGCAGTTTTCTGACAGGCCCGAGAACTGAAGCTTTCTTT. Translated: CASSFLTGPRTEAFF.

This chain uses TRBV30 with TRBJ2-2; 10 bases are shared with TRBD2. V gave up 4 bases and J gave up 8 bases; unmatched junction bases: 10. CDR3 size: 15 residues. Germline lookup yields CDR1 GTSNPN and CDR2 SVGIG (reference sequence). CDR3 region: CAWMSKASGSGELFF. CDR3 nucleotides: TGTGCCTGGATGAGCAAGGCTAGCGGGAGTGGGGAGCTGTTTTTT.

This chain joins TRBV18 and TRBJ2-7; 10 bases are shared with TRBD2. CDR1 is KGHSH, CDR2 LQKENI, per germline. The V segment lost 0 bases and the J segment 6 bases; nucleotides outside the gene matches: 5. The CDR3 is made up of 15 amino acids. The CDR3 loop is CASSPPSQREGEQYF. CDR3 bases: TGTGCCAGCTCACCACCGAGTCAGCGGGAGGGCGAGCAGTACTTC. Complete variable domain (other parts from reference TRBV18 and TRBJ2-7): NAGVMQNPRHLVRRRGQEARLRCSPMKGHSHVYWYRQLPEEGLKFMVYLQKENIIDESGMPKERFSAEFPKEGPSILRIQQVVRGDSAAYFCASSPPSQREGEQYFGPGTRLTVT.

This rearrangement joins TRBV7-2 to TRBJ1-2, with D tentatively TRBD1 (5 bases). Germline loops: CDR1 SGHTA, CDR2 FQGNSA. The V end was cut by 4 bases, the J end by 4 bases, with 13 bases between. The CDR3 spans 14 residues. CDR3 nucleotide sequence: TGTGCCAGCAGCTACGGATCTAGGGGCTATGGCTACACCTTC. Its translation is CASSYGSRGYGYTF.

The chain links TRBV7-3 to TRBJ2-5; the match to TRBD1 covers 11 bases. The J segment lost 7 bases and the V segment lost 5 bases, leaving 3 bases of the junction unmatched. Germline V gene sequence: CDR1 SGHTA, CDR2 FQGTGA. The CDR3 loop spans 13 amino acids. DNA of the CDR3: TGTGCCAGCAGCCTGGGACAGGGGGGGACCCAGTACTTC. It encodes CASSLGQGGTQYF.

In its sample, this clone was seen a few times. The V gene is TRBV7-6, the J gene TRBJ2-7; possible D gene TRBD2, 5 bases. CDR1 and CDR2 from the germline V gene are SGHVS and FNYEAQ. CDR3 length: 12 amino acids. Trimming removed 4 bases at V and 7 bases at J, with 11 bases between. CDR3 amino acids: CASSSTGREQYF. CDR3 DNA sequence: TGTGCCAGCAGCTCAACGGGAAGGGAGCAGTACTTC.

The V call is TRBV5-1, the J call TRBJ1-6; 7 bases line up with TRBD1. The CDR3 covers 14 residues. Unmatched junction bases numbered 7, after V lost 3 bases and J lost 10 bases. CDR1 and CDR2 (germline): SGHRS, YFSETQ. The CDR3 reads CASSSTGYDSPLHF. For the CDR3, the DNA is TGCGCCAGCAGCTCGACAGGGTACGACTCACCCCTCCACTTT.

Here the CDR3 reads CAWSVSSGTDTQYF. CDR3 nucleotides: TGTGCCTGGAGTGTATCTAGCGGCACAGATACGCAGTATTTT. This chain connects TRBV30 to TRBJ2-3; a weak D match, TRBD2 (6 bases). In germline, CDR1 is GTSNPN, CDR2 SVGIG (reference sequence). This CDR3 region has 14 residues. The V end was cut by 0 bases, the J end by 1 base, with 8 bases between.

This chain links TRBV6-1 with TRBJ1-4; a weak D match, TRBD1 (6 bases). This CDR3 has 14 amino acids. Germline lookup yields CDR1 MNHNS and CDR2 SASEGT. Trimming left V 6 bases short and J 0 bases short, with 8 bases between. The CDR3 DNA reads TGTGCCAGCAGCCGGACAGCAACTAATGAAAAACTGTTTTTT. This translates into CASSRTATNEKLFF.

The rearrangement uses TRBV5-6 and TRBJ2-5, with 9 bases that match TRBD2. Unmatched junction bases numbered 8, after V lost 3 bases and J lost 2 bases. This CDR3 is built from 16 residues. Germline CDR1 reads SGHDT; CDR2 reads YYEEEE. This CDR3 reads CASSSTLAGNQETQYF. The CDR3 bases are TGTGCCAGCAGCTCTACTCTAGCGGGGAATCAAGAGACCCAGTACTTC.

This rearrangement joins TRBV11-2 to TRBJ2-1; 9 bases map to TRBD1. The CDR3 has 16 amino acids. V shed 5 bases, J shed 5 bases, and the junction held 10 bases outside the gene matches. CDR1 is SGHAT, CDR2 FQNNGV, per germline. The CDR3 DNA reads TGTGCCAGCAGCCCCCGGGACAGGGTAAAAGACAATGAGCAGTTCTTC. This sequence encodes CASSPRDRVKDNEQFF.

This chain connects TRBV28 to TRBJ2-1, with unresolved D. V lost 10 bases and J 2 bases, leaving 21 bases between the germline ends. Per germline, CDR1 MDHEN and CDR2 SYDVKM. The CDR3 spans 16 residues. For the CDR3, the DNA is TGTGCCACCTATGGGTCCGAGACAAATACCTACAATGAGCAGTTCTTC. As protein: CATYGSETNTYNEQFF.

This clone was recorded only once. The rearrangement uses TRBV19 and TRBJ2-7, with 7 positions matching TRBD1. The germline V gene has CDR1 LNHDA and CDR2 SQIVND (reference sequence). With 7 bases clipped from V and 0 bases from J, the junction kept 3 bases outside the gene matches. This CDR3 spans 13 amino acids. CDR3 sequence (DNA): TGTGCCAGTATGGGACAGTTCTCCTACGAGCAGTACTTC. Amino acid sequence: CASMGQFSYEQYF.

The rearrangement uses TRBV4-1 and TRBJ2-3; maybe TRBD2 (5 bases). The CDR3 covers 14 residues. V lost 1 base and J lost 6, with 11 bases in between. Germline V gives CDR1 MGHRA, CDR2 YSYEKL. The CDR3 coding sequence is TGCGCCAGCAGCCAAGGACCGGGATCGGATACGCAGTATTTT. Encoded protein: CASSQGPGSDTQYF.

The chain uses TRBV10-2 and TRBJ2-3; D unclear. V was pared by 6 bases and J by 2 bases, with 9 bases between. The CDR3 runs to 13 residues. The germline gives CDR1 WSHSY, CDR2 SAAADI. The CDR3 reads CASRRISTDTQYF. The CDR3, as DNA: TGCGCCAGCAGGCGGATCTCCACAGATACGCAGTATTTT.

This chain joins TRBV28 and TRBJ1-4; 9 positions agree with TRBD1. Looked up from germline, CDR1 is MDHEN and CDR2 is SYDVKM. The V segment lost 10 bases and the J segment 8 bases; nucleotides outside the gene matches: 11. The CDR3 totals 14 residues. CDR3 sequence reads: CAISSDRGGEKLFF. As DNA, the CDR3 is TGTGCCATCTCCTCGGACAGGGGAGGGGAAAAACTGTTTTTT.

CDR3 coding DNA: TGTGCCAGCAGTTCTAGCGGGAGCAGCCCCTACAATGAGCAGTTCTTC. Translated, it gives CASSSSGSSPYNEQFF. The chain joins TRBV28 to TRBJ2-1; 10 bases are shared with TRBD2. The CDR3 covers 16 residues. Trimming took 4 bases from V and 2 from J; bases not matched to a gene: 5. From germline, CDR1 is MDHEN and CDR2 SYDVKM.